Below are 3 T cell receptor beta chains sequenced from a single sample in a study of cytomegalovirus exposure and HLA in healthy donors. PCR involved 60 Vbeta and 13 Jbeta primers. Using immunoSEQ multiplex PCR, the repertoire was profiled, and TCRdb retains in-frame clones only, with some absent. The data contain approximately 170,000 clones, more than 65% of them singletons. Sequenced material: PBMCs. These receptors were collected from a male donor in good health and CMV-seronegative.

DNA of the CDR3: TGTGCCAGTAGTATACTAGCGGGAGTCTCCGAGACCCAGTACTTC. It yields the protein CASSILAGVSETQYF. The chain links TRBV19 to TRBJ2-5, with 10 bases lining up with TRBD2. The CDR3 is made up of 15 amino acids. V was pared by 2 bases and J by 5 bases, with 5 bases of the junction left unmatched. Germline CDR1 is LNHDA and CDR2 is SQIVND (reference sequence).

The CDR3 reads CASREQYTQETQYF. CDR3 bases: TGTGCCAGCAGGGAACAGTACACCCAAGAGACCCAGTACTTC. This chain uses TRBV11-2 with TRBJ2-5; unclear D gene. Germline CDR1 is SGHAT and CDR2 is FQNNGV. The V end lost 6 bases, the J end lost 1 base, and 12 bases lay between the germline ends. The CDR3 runs 14 residues.

The V gene is TRBV5-1, the J gene TRBJ1-3, with 7 bases aligning to TRBD1. From germline, CDR1 is SGHRS and CDR2 YFSETQ. This CDR3 spans 15 amino acids. The junction had 9 bases not matched to a gene; V was cut back by 2 bases and J by 7 bases. Here the CDR3 reads CASSLSLSGGNTIYF. As DNA, the CDR3 is TGCGCCAGCAGCTTATCGCTGTCAGGGGGGAACACCATATATTTT.